These 7 T cell receptor beta chains share one sample of origin, sequenced in a study of cytomegalovirus exposure and HLA in healthy donors. The PCR employed 60 Vbeta primers together with 13 Jbeta primers. Clones were sequenced by immunoSEQ multiplex PCR, and TCRdb holds only the in-frame ones, with some missing. This table has roughly 110,000 clones, roughly 70% appearing once. Sequenced sample: PBMCs. The receptors were sampled from a woman aged 40 to 50 in good health and CMV-seropositive.

The J gene is TRBJ2-6, the V gene TRBV5-1; D uncertain. Trimming stripped 4 bases from V and 4 bases from J, with 9 bases between. Germline V gene lookup returns CDR1 SGHRS and CDR2 YFSETQ. CDR3 length: 14 amino acids. The CDR3 DNA sequence: TGCGCCAGCAGCAAATCTAGGGGGGCCAACGTCCTGACTTTC. The encoded protein is CASSKSRGANVLTF. The whole variable domain, filled in from reference TRBV5-1 and TRBJ2-6, reads KAGVTQTPRYLIKTRGQQVTLSCSPISGHRSVSWYQQTPGQGLQFLFEYFSETQRNKGNFPGRFSGRQFSNSRSEMNVSTLELGDSALYLCASSKSRGANVLTFGAGSRLTVL.

The J gene is TRBJ1-2, the V gene TRBV2; D gene uncertain. The V and J ends lost 2 bases and 7 bases respectively, with 8 bases between them. Germline-derived CDR1 and CDR2 are SNHLY and FYNNEI. The CDR3 extends over 12 amino acids. Here the CDR3 DNA reads TGTGCCAGCAGTGAACCCCCCCGTGGCTACACCTTC. Its translation: CASSEPPRGYTF.

The rearrangement links TRBV6-1 to TRBJ1-2; D not resolved. V lost 3 bases and J 3 bases, leaving 8 bases between the germline ends. CDR1 is MNHNS and CDR2 is SASEGT in the germline V gene. The CDR3 runs to 13 residues. CDR3 nucleotide sequence: TGTGCCAGCAGTGATGGCAGATACTATGGCTACACCTTC. This encodes CASSDGRYYGYTF.

The rearrangement uses TRBV30 and TRBJ1-4, with 8 bases matching TRBD1. The CDR3 loop spans 14 amino acids. Germline V gene sequence: CDR1 GTSNPN, CDR2 SVGIG (reference sequence). Trimming at V came to 3 bases and at J to 5 bases, leaving 5 bases not matched to a gene. CDR3 amino acids: CAWSSGQGNEKLFF. The CDR3 DNA follows: TGTGCCTGGAGCTCAGGACAGGGAAATGAAAAACTGTTTTTT.

In its sample, this clone was seen a few times. This chain links TRBV6-6 with TRBJ2-7, with TRBD2 matching over 9 bases. Germline V gives CDR1 MNHNY, CDR2 SVGAGI (reference sequence). This CDR3 has 14 amino acids. After removal of 6 bases from V and 3 bases from J, the junction contained 6 bases not matched to a gene. The CDR3 loop is CASSFGTSHYEQYF. CDR3 sequence (DNA): TGTGCCAGCAGCTTTGGGACTAGCCACTACGAGCAGTACTTC.

The V call is TRBV11-3, the J call TRBJ1-1; D is ambiguous. CDR1 and CDR2 (germline): SGHNT, YENEEA. CDR3 length equals 13 residues. The V gene lost 3 bases and the J gene lost 1 base, with 6 bases spanning the gap. CDR3 DNA: TGTGCCAGCAGCTTCGGGGAGAACACTGAAGCTTTCTTT. It translates to CASSFGENTEAFF.

The CDR3 sequence is CARHATGSYTF. The CDR3 DNA reads TGCGCCAGACATGCGACAGGTAGCTACACCTTC. This chain uses TRBV10-1 with TRBJ1-2; D perhaps matches TRBD1 (6 bases). Trimming removed 9 bases from V and 9 bases from J, with 14 bases in between. The CDR3 is made up of 11 amino acids. CDR1 WNHNN and CDR2 SYGVQD come from the germline V gene (reference sequence).